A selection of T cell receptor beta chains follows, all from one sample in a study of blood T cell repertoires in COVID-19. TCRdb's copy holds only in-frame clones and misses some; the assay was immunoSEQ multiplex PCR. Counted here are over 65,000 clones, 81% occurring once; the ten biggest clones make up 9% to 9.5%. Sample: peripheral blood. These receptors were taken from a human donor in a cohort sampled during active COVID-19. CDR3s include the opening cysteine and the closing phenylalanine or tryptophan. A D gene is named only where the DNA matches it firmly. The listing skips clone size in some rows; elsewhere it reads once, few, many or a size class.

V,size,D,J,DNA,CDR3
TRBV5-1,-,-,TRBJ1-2,TGCGCCAGCAGCTCAGTGGCTGCTCGGGGTGACATCTATGGCTACACCTTC,CASSSVAARGDIYGYTF
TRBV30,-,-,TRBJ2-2,TGTGCCTGGGACAAGGGCTCAGGGGCCCGCACCGGGGAGCTGTTTTTT,CAWDKGSGARTGELFF
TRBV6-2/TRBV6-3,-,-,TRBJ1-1,TGTGCCAGCAGTTGGAGTGAGGGATCCCGTGACACTGAAGCTTTCTTT,CASSWSEGSRDTEAFF
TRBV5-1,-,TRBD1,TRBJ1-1,TGCGCCAGCAGCTTGGAAGGGGACAGGTTTGAAGCTTTCTTT,CASSLEGDRFEAFF
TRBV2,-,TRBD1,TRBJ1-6,TGTGCCAGCAGTGGACAGGGGGCACGCTCACCCCTCCACTTT,CASSGQGARSPLHF
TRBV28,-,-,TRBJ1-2,TGTGCCAGCAGTCCCGGACTCATCCAACCATCTAACTATGGCTACACCTTC,CASSPGLIQPSNYGYTF
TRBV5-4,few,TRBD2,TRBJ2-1,TGTGCCAGCAGGCAGAGCGCTAGCGGGCCCAATGAGCAGTTCTTC,CASRQSASGPNEQFF
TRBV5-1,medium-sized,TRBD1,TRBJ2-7,TGCGCCAGCAGCTTGTCCCCCGGGACAGGGGGCCTCGAGCAGTACTTC,CASSLSPGTGGLEQYF
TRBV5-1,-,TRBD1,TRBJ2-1,TGCGCCAGTCGACAGGGGACCGATGAGCAGTTCTTC,CASRQGTDEQFF
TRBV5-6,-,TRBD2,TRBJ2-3,TGTGCCAGCAGCTCTACTAGCGAGATCACAGATACGCAGTATTTT,CASSSTSEITDTQYF
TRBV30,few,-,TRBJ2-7,TGTGCCTGGAGGGAAAACGGGTTCAACGAGCAGTACTTC,CAWRENGFNEQYF
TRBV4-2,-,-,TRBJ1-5,TGTGCCAGCAGCCAAGACCGGAACGGGCCCGCCGGGGGCAATCAGCCCCAGCATTTT,CASSQDRNGPAGGNQPQHF
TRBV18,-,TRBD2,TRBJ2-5,TGTGCCAGCTCACCCAACGAGAGACTAGCATGGGAGACCCAGTACTTC,CASSPNERLAWETQYF
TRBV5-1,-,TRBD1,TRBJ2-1,TGCGCCAGCTTCTCCACAGGGGGCTCCTACAATGAGCAGTTCTTC,CASFSTGGSYNEQFF
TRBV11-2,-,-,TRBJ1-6,TGTGCCAGCAGCTTAGTAGCCGGGACAAGTAATTCACCCCTCCACTTT,CASSLVAGTSNSPLHF
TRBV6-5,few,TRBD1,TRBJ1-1,TGTGCCAGCAGCGCTGGGACAGGGGCCACTGAAGCTTTCTTT,CASSAGTGATEAFF
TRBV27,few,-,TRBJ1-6,TGTGCCAGCAGTTCTCGACAGGAGTTCAATTCACCCCTCCACTTT,CASSSRQEFNSPLHF
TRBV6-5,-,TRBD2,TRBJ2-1,TGTGCCAGCAGTAGAGGACTAGCCAATAATGAGCAGTTCTTC,CASSRGLANNEQFF
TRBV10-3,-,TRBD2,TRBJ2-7,TGTGCCACCCACCCCGGACTAGCGGCACGATACGAGCAGTACTTC,CATHPGLAARYEQYF
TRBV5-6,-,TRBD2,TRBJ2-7,TGTGCCAGCAGCTGGGAGGGCTCCTACGAGCAGTACTTC,CASSWEGSYEQYF
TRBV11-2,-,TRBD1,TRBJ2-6,TGTGCCAGCAGCGCGAACAGGGGTTCAGTCTCTGGGGCCAACGTCCTGACTTTC,CASSANRGSVSGANVLTF
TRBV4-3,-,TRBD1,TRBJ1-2,TGCGCCAGCAGCCAAGACGACAGGGAAGGTGATGGCTACACCTTC,CASSQDDREGDGYTF
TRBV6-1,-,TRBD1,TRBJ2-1,TGTGCCAGCAGTGAAGCCCACAGGGGGCATGAGCAGTTCTTC,CASSEAHRGHEQFF
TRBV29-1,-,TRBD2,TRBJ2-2,TGCAGCGTTGAAGATGGACTAGGGGCCGGGGAGCTGTTTTTT,CSVEDGLGAGELFF
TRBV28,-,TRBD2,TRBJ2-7,TGTGCCAGCAGCGTCCTAGCGGTAGACTACGAGCAGTACTTC,CASSVLAVDYEQYF
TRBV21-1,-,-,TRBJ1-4,TGTGCCAGCAGCCGCGGCCGGTGTCTAGGTGAAAAACTGTTTTTT,CASSRGRCLGEKLFF
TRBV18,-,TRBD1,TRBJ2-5,TGTGCCAGCTCACTCCCGGGACAGCAAGAGACCCAGTACTTC,CASSLPGQQETQYF
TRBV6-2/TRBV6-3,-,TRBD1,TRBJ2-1,TGTGCCAGCAGTTACTTGACCACAGGGGACTACAATGAGCAGTTCTTC,CASSYLTTGDYNEQFF
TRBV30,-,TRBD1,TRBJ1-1,TGTGCCTGGAGTGTACGGGCAGGGGGCGCGGGGGCAGCTTTCTTT,CAWSVRAGGAGAAFF
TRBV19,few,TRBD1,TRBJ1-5,TGTGCCAGTAGTATTCAGGCAGGGGGACGGCAGCCCCAGCATTTT,CASSIQAGGRQPQHF
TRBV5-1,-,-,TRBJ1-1,TGCGCCAGCAGCTTGCAGGGGTGGAACACTGAAGCTTTCTTT,CASSLQGWNTEAFF
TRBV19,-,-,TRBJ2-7,TGTGCCAGTAGAAGCAGGGGTAGGTACGAGCAGTACTTC,CASRSRGRYEQYF
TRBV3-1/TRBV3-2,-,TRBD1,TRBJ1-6,TGTGCCAGCAGTCCAGACAGGGTCAATTCACCCCTCCACTTT,CASSPDRVNSPLHF
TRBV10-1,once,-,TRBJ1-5,TGCGCCAGCAGTAAATGGGGGATAGGGGGAGAGGGTACCGACAGGCTGCCCCAGCATTTT,CASSKWGIGGEGTDRLPQHF
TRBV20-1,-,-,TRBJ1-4,TGCAGTGCTAGTAGGCAGGGTTTCGCTAATGAAAAACTGTTTTTT,CSASRQGFANEKLFF
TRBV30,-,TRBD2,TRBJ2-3,TGTGCCTGGAAGGAAGTGGGACTAGCTGGGATCTGGCAGTATTTT,CAWKEVGLAGIWQYF
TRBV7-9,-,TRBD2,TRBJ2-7,TGTGCCAGCACCCACACCGCGGGAGACGAGCAGTACTTC,CASTHTAGDEQYF
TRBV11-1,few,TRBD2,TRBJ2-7,TGTGCCAGCAGCCCCCTTAGCGGGAGGCCATCGGAAGAGCAGTACTTC,CASSPLSGRPSEEQYF